The 12 T cell receptor beta chains listed next were all sequenced from one sample in a study of CD8+ T cells in alopecia areata. Sequencing relied on a cDNA template that was reverse transcribed from extracted RNA. Only in-frame clones appear in the TCRdb table, and some are missing; sequencing was by immunoSEQ multiplex PCR. The sample gives roughly 280,000 clones, 60% of which show up once; more than 0.85% is in the top ten. Treatment indicated: oral pan-JAK inhibitor, 5-10 mg twice daily. The specimen was CD4+ T cells sorted from blood, collected at approximately week 52, from a patient treated with tofacitinib. The receptors stem from a human donor with alopecia areata.

This clone was counted a few times. This CDR3 is CASSQDLIYQPQHF. DNA of the CDR3: TGCGCCAGCAGCCAAGATTTGATCTATCAGCCCCAGCATTTT. The chain recombines TRBV4-3 with TRBJ1-5; D gene uncertain. The CDR3 loop spans 14 amino acids. The V gene lost 0 bases and the J gene lost 5 bases, with 8 bases spanning the gap. The germline V gene has CDR1 LGHNA and CDR2 YSLEER.

The gene calls are TRBV30 and TRBJ2-1; D remains unclear. The V gene's germline CDR1 is GTSNPN and CDR2 SVGIG (reference sequence). The CDR3 sequence is 15 residues long. The V and J ends lost 3 bases and 2 bases respectively, with 14 bases between them. The CDR3 is CAWSPGGSTYNEQFF. CDR3 sequence (DNA): TGTGCCTGGAGCCCCGGTGGTAGCACCTACAATGAGCAGTTCTTC.

The chain links TRBV29-1 to TRBJ1-1, with 8 bases lining up with TRBD1. J was trimmed by 5 bases and V by 6 bases; bases with no gene match: 11. Germline loops: CDR1 SQVTM, CDR2 ANQGSEA. The CDR3 is 14 amino acids. As DNA, the CDR3 is TGCAGCGTAGGACAGGGTAATGTAGGAACTGAAGCTTTCTTT. Protein product: CSVGQGNVGTEAFF.

V usage is TRBV29-1 and J usage is TRBJ2-7; the D is unclear. The V gene lost 6 bases and the J gene lost 3 bases, with 12 bases spanning the gap. Germline V gene lookup returns CDR1 SQVTM and CDR2 ANQGSEA. This CDR3 has 12 residues. In nucleotides, the CDR3 is TGCAGCGTGACGGGTCTCCTCTACGAGCAGTACTTC. Translation: CSVTGLLYEQYF.

The V gene is TRBV6-5, the J gene TRBJ1-2; 7 positions agree with TRBD1. Germline V lookup: CDR1 MNHEY, CDR2 SVGAGI. The CDR3 length is 14 residues. Trimming cost V 6 bases and J 4 bases; bases outside gene matches: 8. CDR3 in DNA: TGTGCCAGCAGCTCGGGGGACAGAATCTATGGCTACACCTTC. Protein product: CASSSGDRIYGYTF.

This clone was counted only a few times. The V call is TRBV7-9, the J call TRBJ1-1; possibly TRBD1 for D (6 bases). The CDR3 is 16 residues long. CDR1 is SEHNR and CDR2 is FQNEAQ in the germline V gene (reference sequence). Trimming stripped 5 bases from V and 0 bases from J, with 16 bases between. The CDR3 protein is CASSETPGQMNTEAFF. CDR3 DNA: TGTGCCAGCAGCGAGACCCCGGGACAAATGAACACTGAAGCTTTCTTT.

The chain employs TRBV4-2 and TRBJ2-5; 8 bases line up with TRBD2. From germline, CDR1 is LGHNA and CDR2 YNFKEQ. The J segment lost 5 bases and the V segment lost 0 bases, leaving 2 bases of the junction unmatched. This CDR3 region has 14 residues. The DNA of the CDR3 is TGTGCCAGCAGCCAAGATAGACTAGCGGAGACCCAGTACTTC. It is translated as CASSQDRLAETQYF.

The V gene is TRBV9, the J gene TRBJ2-3; D remains unclear. Germline V gene sequence: CDR1 SGDLS, CDR2 YYNGEE. The CDR3 totals 14 residues. V was pared by 0 bases and J by 2 bases, with 7 bases between. As DNA, the CDR3 is TGTGCCAGCAGCGTAGGGGTCCACACAGATACGCAGTATTTT. It specifies CASSVGVHTDTQYF.

This sequence joins TRBV27 and TRBJ2-3; D not certain. The germline CDR1 and CDR2 sequences are MNHEY and SMNVEV (reference sequence). The CDR3 extends over 13 amino acids. Trimming took off 0 bases at V and 6 bases at J, with 7 bases between the two ends. CDR3 nucleotide sequence: TGTGCCAGCAGTTTATCGCGAGGCGATACGCAGTATTTT. This codes for CASSLSRGDTQYF.

The table lists this clone with a count of one. This chain uses TRBV9 with TRBJ1-2; D gene uncertain. CDR1 and CDR2 from the germline V gene are SGDLS and YYNGEE. This CDR3 is 14 amino acids long. V was pared by 0 bases and J by 4 bases, with 10 bases between. CDR3 sequence reads: CASSVENSLYGYTF. In nucleotides, the CDR3 is TGTGCCAGCAGCGTAGAGAACAGCCTCTATGGCTACACCTTC.

At least ten counts were recorded for this clone. The chain carries TRBV30 and TRBJ2-3; 9 bases are a match to TRBD1. J lost 1 base, V lost 8 bases, and 1 base had no gene match. This CDR3 has 12 residues. CDR1 and CDR2 (germline): GTSNPN, SVGIG (reference sequence). The CDR3 here is CARTGGTDTQYF. CDR3 DNA sequence: TGTGCCAGGACAGGGGGCACAGATACGCAGTATTTT.

This clone was seen more than once but under ten times. The gene calls are TRBV5-1 and TRBJ2-7; TRBD1 agrees at 9 bases. Germline assignment: CDR1 SGHRS and CDR2 YFSETQ. V trimming: 7 bases; J trimming: 6 bases; junction bases outside the gene matches: 8. The CDR3 covers 13 residues. CDR3 sequence (DNA): TGCGCCAGCGGTCCCGGGACAGGGATCGAGCAGTACTTC. It translates to CASGPGTGIEQYF.